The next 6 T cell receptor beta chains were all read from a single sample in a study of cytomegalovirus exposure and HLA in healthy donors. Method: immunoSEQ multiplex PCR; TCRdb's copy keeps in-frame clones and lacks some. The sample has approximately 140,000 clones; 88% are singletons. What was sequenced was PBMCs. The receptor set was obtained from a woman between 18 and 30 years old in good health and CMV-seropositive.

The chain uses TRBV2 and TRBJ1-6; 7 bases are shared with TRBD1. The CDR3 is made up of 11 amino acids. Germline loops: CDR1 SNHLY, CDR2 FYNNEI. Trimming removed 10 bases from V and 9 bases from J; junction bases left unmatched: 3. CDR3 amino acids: CATRQGSPLHF. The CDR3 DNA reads TGTGCCACCCGACAGGGTTCACCCCTCCACTTT. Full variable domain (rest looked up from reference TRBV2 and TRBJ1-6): EPEVTQTPSHQVTQMGQEVILRCVPISNHLYFYWYRQILGQKVEFLVSFYNNEISEKSEIFDDQFSVERPDGSNFTLKIRSTKLEDSAMYFCATRQGSPLHFGNGTRLTVT.

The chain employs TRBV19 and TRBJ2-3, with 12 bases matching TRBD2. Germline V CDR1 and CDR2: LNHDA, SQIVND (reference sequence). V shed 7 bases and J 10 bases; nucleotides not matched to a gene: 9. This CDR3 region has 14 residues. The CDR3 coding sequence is TGTGCCAGTACCAAACCAGGACTAGCGGGATCGCAGTATTTT. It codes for CASTKPGLAGSQYF.

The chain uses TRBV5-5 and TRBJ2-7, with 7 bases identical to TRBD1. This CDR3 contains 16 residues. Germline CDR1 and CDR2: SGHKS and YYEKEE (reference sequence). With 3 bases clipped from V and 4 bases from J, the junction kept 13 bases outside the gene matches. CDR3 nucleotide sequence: TGTGCCAGCAGCTGGGACCAAGGGGGCGGAAGGTACGAGCAGTACTTC. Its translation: CASSWDQGGGRYEQYF.

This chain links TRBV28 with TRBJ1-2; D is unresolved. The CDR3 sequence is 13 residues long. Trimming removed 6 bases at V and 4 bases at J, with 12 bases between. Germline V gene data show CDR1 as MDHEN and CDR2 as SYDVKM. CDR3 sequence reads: CASSPIPGYGYTF. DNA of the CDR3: TGTGCCAGCAGCCCCATCCCAGGCTATGGCTACACCTTC.

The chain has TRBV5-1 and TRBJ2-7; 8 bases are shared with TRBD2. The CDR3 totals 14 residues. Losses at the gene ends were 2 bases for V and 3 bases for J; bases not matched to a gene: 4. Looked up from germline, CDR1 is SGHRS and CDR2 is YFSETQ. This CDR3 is CASSFSGTNYEQYF. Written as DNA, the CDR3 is TGCGCCAGCAGCTTTAGCGGGACGAACTACGAGCAGTACTTC.

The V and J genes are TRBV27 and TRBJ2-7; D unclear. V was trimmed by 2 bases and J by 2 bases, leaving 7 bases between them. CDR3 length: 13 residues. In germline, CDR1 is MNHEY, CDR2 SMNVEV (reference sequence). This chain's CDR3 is CASSLGVPYEQYF. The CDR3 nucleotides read TGTGCCAGCAGTTTAGGAGTACCCTACGAGCAGTACTTC.